This TCR beta chain derives from a study of blood T cell repertoires in COVID-19. Across the whole study: In each case, the material was cDNA or gDNA derived from T cells, B-cell-depleted T cells, or PBMCs.

Data came from immunoSEQ multiplex PCR; TCRdb stores just in-frame clones and leaves some out. The repertoire includes 400,000 to 450,000 clones, 75% to 90% of them detected once, and 1.1% sits in the top ten. The receptor was derived from a man aged 30 to 45 who had recovered from COVID-19. Sample: PBMCs or T cells enriched from blood (not recorded which).

The CDR3 coding sequence is TGTGCCAGCAGCTGGGGCAGGGGCGGCCCGATCGAGCCCCAGCATTTT. Protein sequence: CASSWGRGGPIEPQHF. V gene TRBV11-2 combines with J gene TRBJ1-5; a possible D gene is TRBD1 (6 bases). V lost 4 bases to trimming and J lost 8 bases, with 21 bases between them. The CDR3 sequence is 16 residues long. Germline V gives CDR1 SGHAT, CDR2 FQNNGV.